The 32 T cell receptor beta chains presented below share a single source sample, sequenced in a study of blood T cell repertoires in COVID-19. The repertoire was sequenced with immunoSEQ multiplex PCR; TCRdb's copy has only in-frame clones and lacks some. Among 150,000 to 200,000 clones listed, around 87% were seen once. The specimen was peripheral blood. These TCRs come from a man aged 35-49 years with active or convalescent COVID-19.

This rearrangement joins TRBV5-1 to TRBJ2-5; D possibly corresponds to TRBD1 (6 bases). The CDR3 is 14 residues long. Germline CDR1 and CDR2: SGHRS and YFSETQ. V lost 0 bases, J lost 5 bases, and 11 bases lay in between. CDR3 sequence reads: CASSLGGPEETQYF. The CDR3 DNA sequence: TGCGCCAGCAGCTTGGGGGGGCCGGAGGAGACCCAGTACTTC.

This chain connects TRBV10-3 to TRBJ2-1; D perhaps matches TRBD2 (6 bases). The germline CDR1 and CDR2 sequences are ENHRY and SYGVKD. There are 15 residues in the CDR3. V was cut by 6 bases and J by 4 bases, with 16 bases left in between. In nucleotides, the CDR3 is TGTGCCATCAGCGGGGGTTCGGGAAAATACAATGAGCAGTTCTTC. It translates to CAISGGSGKYNEQFF.

The chain couples TRBV11-3 to TRBJ1-6; D is perhaps TRBD1 (5 bases). Germline assignment: CDR1 SGHNT and CDR2 YENEEA. The CDR3 length is 17 residues. V was clipped by 1 base and J by 8 bases, with 18 bases between them. CDR3 residues: CASSLAHRQPLDSPLHF. In nucleotides, the CDR3 is TGTGCCAGCAGCTTAGCTCATCGACAGCCTTTGGATTCACCCCTCCACTTT.

The chain recombines TRBV10-3 with TRBJ2-7, with 8 bases that match TRBD1. This CDR3 spans 14 amino acids. Trimming removed 6 bases from V and 3 bases from J; junction bases left unmatched: 7. Germline V CDR1 and CDR2: ENHRY, SYGVKD. The CDR3 sequence: CAIRVQGAIYEQYF. The DNA for the CDR3 is TGTGCCATCAGGGTCCAGGGGGCCATCTACGAGCAGTACTTC.

The chain recombines TRBV18 with TRBJ1-2; 8 bases fit TRBD1. Germline V CDR1 and CDR2: KGHSH, LQKENI. V was clipped by 3 bases and J by 5 bases; unmatched bases: 17. This CDR3 has 18 amino acids. CDR3 amino acids: CASSPKGTGYTMWYGYTF. The CDR3 nucleotides are TGTGCCAGCTCACCTAAAGGGACAGGATATACTATGTGGTATGGCTACACCTTC.

V is TRBV27 and J is TRBJ2-1, with 8 bases identical to TRBD2. This CDR3 has 15 residues. Germline V CDR1 and CDR2: MNHEY, SMNVEV (reference sequence). V gave up 2 bases and J gave up 0 bases; unmatched junction bases: 0. The CDR3 is CASSLAGGSYNEQFF. The CDR3 nucleotides read TGTGCCAGCAGTTTAGCGGGGGGCTCCTACAATGAGCAGTTCTTC.

This clone was counted a single time. This chain uses TRBV7-3 with TRBJ2-1, with 8 bases identical to TRBD2. The V gene end was trimmed by 5 bases and the J gene end by 13 bases; junction bases not matched to a gene: 16. Germline V CDR1 and CDR2: SGHTA, FQGTGA. This CDR3 region has 15 residues. CDR3 DNA: TGTGCCAGCAGCACCGCGATTCGATCGACTAGCGAACAGTTCTTC. As protein: CASSTAIRSTSEQFF.

V usage is TRBV6-2 or TRBV6-3 and J usage is TRBJ2-7; the D gene is possibly TRBD2 (6 bases). The germline V gene has CDR1 MNHEY and CDR2 SVGEGT. CDR3 length equals 11 residues. The ends were cut back, 5 bases at V and 7 bases at J, with 9 bases in the middle. This CDR3 is CASSPGGEQYF. The CDR3 region has the DNA TGTGCCAGCAGTCCCGGGGGAGAGCAGTACTTC.

This chain links TRBV15 with TRBJ1-5, with 9 positions matching TRBD1. CDR3 length: 17 residues. Germline V gives CDR1 LNHNV, CDR2 YYDKDF (reference sequence). The J segment lost 5 bases and the V segment lost 0 bases, leaving 8 bases of the junction unmatched. CDR3 amino acids: CATSRDFRTGVDQPQHF. CDR3 nucleotide sequence: TGTGCCACCAGCAGAGATTTTCGGACAGGGGTGGATCAGCCCCAGCATTTT. Full variable domain (missing parts from reference TRBV15 and TRBJ1-5): DAMVIQNPRYQVTQFGKPVTLSCSQTLNHNVMYWYQQKSSQAPKLLFHYYDKDFNNEADTPDNFQSRRPNTSFCFLDIRSPGLGDTAMYLCATSRDFRTGVDQPQHFGDGTRLSIL.

This sequence joins TRBV19 and TRBJ2-1; TRBD1 might be the D (5 bases). The CDR3 totals 15 residues. V lost 4 bases to trimming and J lost 6 bases, with 16 bases between them. In germline, CDR1 is LNHDA, CDR2 SQIVND (reference sequence). The CDR3 is CASSNQGGRGNEQFF. CDR3 nucleotides: TGTGCCAGTAGTAATCAGGGCGGTCGAGGCAATGAGCAGTTCTTC.

The chain is built from TRBV4-3 and TRBJ1-6, with D hard to call. This CDR3 comprises 13 residues. Germline assignment: CDR1 LGHNA and CDR2 YSLEER. V gave up 3 bases and J gave up 9 bases, with 9 bases separating them. CDR3 amino acids: CASSHTAGSPLHF. In DNA form, the CDR3 reads TGCGCCAGCAGCCATACAGCCGGTTCACCCCTCCACTTT.

The chain employs TRBV13 and TRBJ1-2; a possible D gene is TRBD1 (5 bases). The CDR3 loop spans 15 amino acids. Germline CDR1 and CDR2: PRHDT and FYEKMQ (reference sequence). V lost 0 bases to trimming and J lost 2 bases, with 10 bases between them. In nucleotides, the CDR3 is TGTGCCAGCAGCTTAGGCCGACAGATCAACTATGGCTACACCTTC. Translation: CASSLGRQINYGYTF.

The genes are TRBV7-2 and TRBJ2-1, with D perhaps TRBD2 (6 bases). CDR3 length equals 14 residues. Trimming removed 5 bases at V and 2 bases at J, with 10 bases between. The germline V gene has CDR1 SGHTA and CDR2 FQGNSA. In nucleotides, the CDR3 is TGTGCCAGCAGCCCGGGAGACGCCTACAATGAGCAGTTCTTC. Residues: CASSPGDAYNEQFF.

The chain has TRBV6-2 or TRBV6-3 and TRBJ2-7; TRBD1 matches 9 bases. After removal of 5 bases from V and 5 bases from J, the junction contained 10 bases not matched to a gene. The CDR3 has 15 amino acids. Germline V gene sequence: CDR1 MNHEY, CDR2 SVGEGT. The CDR3 coding sequence is TGTGCCAGCAGTAAAGACCGACAGGGGGTCCACGAGCAGTACTTC. Its translation: CASSKDRQGVHEQYF.

V gene TRBV5-3 combines with J gene TRBJ1-5, with 8 bases that match TRBD1. TRBV5-3 is placed among ORFs of uncertain function. The junction had 14 bases not matched to a gene; V was cut back by 4 bases and J by 8 bases. CDR3 length: 16 amino acids. CDR3 amino acids: CARSPGTGRGLEPQHF. The DNA of the CDR3 is TGTGCCAGAAGCCCGGGGACAGGTCGGGGCTTAGAGCCCCAGCATTTT.

The chain links TRBV30 to TRBJ1-5; possibly TRBD1 for D (5 bases). V lost 0 bases and J lost 4, with 10 bases in between. The V gene's germline CDR1 is GTSNPN and CDR2 SVGIG (reference sequence). The CDR3 has 14 residues. The CDR3 here is CAWSVPRANQPQHF. The DNA for the CDR3 is TGTGCCTGGAGTGTACCCAGGGCGAATCAGCCCCAGCATTTT.

This chain joins TRBV5-1 and TRBJ2-3, with TRBD1 identical over 7 bases. This CDR3 contains 15 residues. The V gene end was trimmed by 3 bases and the J gene end by 1 base; junction bases not matched to a gene: 5. Germline CDR1 SGHRS, CDR2 YFSETQ. Here the CDR3 DNA reads TGCGCCAGCAGCTCCACAGGGGCAGGCACAGATACGCAGTATTTT. Its translation is CASSSTGAGTDTQYF.

The rearrangement uses TRBV6-2 or TRBV6-3 and TRBJ1-2; D is ambiguous. CDR3 length equals 11 residues. Germline CDR1 reads MNHEY; CDR2 reads SVGEGT. With 0 bases removed from V and 7 bases from J, the gap between germline ends came to 3 bases. The CDR3 DNA reads as TGTGCCAGCAGTTACTCGCGTGGCTACACCTTC. Translating it yields CASSYSRGYTF.

The chain combines TRBV3-1 (or the pseudogene TRBV3-2) with TRBJ2-7; 13 bases line up with TRBD2. The trim removed 1 base at V and 3 bases at J, leaving 0 bases unmatched. CDR1 is LGHDT and CDR2 is YNNKEL in the germline V gene (reference sequence). CDR3 length equals 15 residues. CDR3 in DNA: TGTGCCAGCAGCCAAGGGACTAGCGGGGGCTACGAGCAGTACTTC. As protein: CASSQGTSGGYEQYF.

The gene calls are TRBV9 and TRBJ1-1; D is possibly TRBD1 (5 bases). Germline values: CDR1 SGDLS, CDR2 YYNGEE. V shed 0 bases and J shed 1 base, with 10 bases lying between them. There are 15 residues in the CDR3. The CDR3: CASSVVGGKNTEAFF. Here the CDR3 DNA reads TGTGCCAGCAGCGTAGTCGGGGGGAAGAACACTGAAGCTTTCTTT.

The rearrangement joins TRBV3-1 (or the pseudogene TRBV3-2) to TRBJ2-7, with 8 bases matching TRBD2. With V trimmed by 5 bases and J by 0 bases, 9 bases remained unmatched. The CDR3 runs 16 residues. CDR1 and CDR2 (germline): LGHDT, YNNKEL (reference sequence). In DNA, the CDR3 is TGTGCCAGCAGCAACCCTGGCGGGGGGAGCTCCTACGAGCAGTACTTC. Residues: CASSNPGGGSSYEQYF.

The chain combines TRBV5-4 with TRBJ2-7; D possibly corresponds to TRBD1 (6 bases). Germline CDR1 reads SGHNT; CDR2 reads YYREEE (reference sequence). V dropped 3 bases and J dropped 2 bases, with 12 bases sitting between them. The length of the CDR3 is 14 residues. CDR3 sequence (DNA): TGTGCCAGCAGCTATAACAGGGAAACCTACGAGCAGTACTTC. It encodes CASSYNRETYEQYF.

This rearrangement joins TRBV5-1 to TRBJ1-2; no clear D gene. Germline values: CDR1 SGHRS, CDR2 YFSETQ. With 2 bases removed from V and 5 bases from J, the gap between germline ends came to 10 bases. The CDR3 totals 13 residues. The chain's CDR3 is CASSFSGEYGYTF. The DNA for the CDR3 is TGCGCCAGCAGCTTTTCGGGTGAATATGGCTACACCTTC.

The genes are TRBV6-6 and TRBJ1-2, with D possibly TRBD1 on 6 matching bases. CDR1 is MNHNY, CDR2 SVGAGI, per germline (reference sequence). V shed 5 bases and J shed 2 bases, with 9 bases lying between them. The CDR3 runs 13 residues. The CDR3 is CASSQGPNYGYTF. DNA for the CDR3: TGTGCCAGCAGTCAGGGGCCAAACTATGGCTACACCTTC.

This chain uses TRBV5-1 with TRBJ2-5, with TRBD2 identical over 10 bases. The V gene's germline CDR1 is SGHRS and CDR2 YFSETQ. V shed 0 bases and J 4 bases; nucleotides not matched to a gene: 9. This CDR3 comprises 17 residues. CDR3 sequence: CASSLEARSSGGETQYF. The CDR3 DNA follows: TGCGCCAGCAGCTTGGAAGCGCGATCTAGCGGGGGAGAGACCCAGTACTTC.

The rearrangement links TRBV5-1 to TRBJ2-1, with 8 positions matching TRBD1. The CDR3 totals 15 residues. With 2 bases clipped from V and 5 bases from J, the junction kept 6 bases outside the gene matches. CDR1 and CDR2 (germline): SGHRS, YFSETQ. The CDR3 bases are TGCGCCAGCAGCTTCTCCGGGACAGGAAACAATGAGCAGTTCTTC. Encoded protein: CASSFSGTGNNEQFF.

The chain uses TRBV6-5 and TRBJ1-1; tentatively, D is TRBD1 (5 bases). The germline V gene has CDR1 MNHEY and CDR2 SVGAGI. Deletions cut 6 bases from V and 1 base from J, with 12 bases between. This CDR3 is 14 amino acids long. Written as DNA, the CDR3 is TGTGCCAGCAGAAAATTAGGGGCGAACACTGAAGCTTTCTTT. Its protein is CASRKLGANTEAFF.

The chain links TRBV5-1 to TRBJ2-1, with a tentative D call TRBD1 (5 bases). The V end was cut by 4 bases, the J end by 4 bases, with 15 bases between. Germline lookup yields CDR1 SGHRS and CDR2 YFSETQ. This CDR3 contains 15 residues. The CDR3 bases are TGCGCCAGCAGCCCTGGGGCAGGAGAGTACAATGAGCAGTTCTTC. Translated, it gives CASSPGAGEYNEQFF.

This chain links TRBV9 with TRBJ1-6, with 8 bases fitting TRBD1. V lost 3 bases and J lost 10; bases outside the gene matches: 12. CDR3 length equals 16 residues. CDR1 and CDR2 (germline): SGDLS, YYNGEE. CDR3: CASSEGVGTGASPLHF. Here the CDR3 DNA reads TGTGCCAGCAGCGAGGGGGTCGGGACAGGAGCATCACCCCTCCACTTT. The variable domain in full, with the rest retrieved from reference TRBV9 and TRBJ1-6, is DSGVTQTPKHLITATGQRVTLRCSPRSGDLSVYWYQQSLDQGLQFLIQYYNGEERAKGNILERFSAQQFPDLHSELNLSSLELGDSALYFCASSEGVGTGASPLHFGNGTRLTVT.

The CDR3 DNA reads TGTGCCTGGAGAGGGGGACAGGGGGCCCTTCACTATGGCTACACCTTC. Its translation is CAWRGGQGALHYGYTF. The V call is TRBV30, the J call TRBJ1-2, with 12 bases aligning to TRBD1. J gave up 3 bases and V 3 bases, and 8 bases lay outside the gene matches. CDR1 and CDR2 from the germline V gene are GTSNPN and SVGIG (reference sequence). The CDR3 totals 16 residues.

This chain joins TRBV7-9 and TRBJ1-2; a weak D match, TRBD1 (5 bases). V was pared by 1 base and J by 6 bases, with 15 bases between. The germline gives CDR1 SEHNR, CDR2 FQNEAQ (reference sequence). The CDR3 runs 15 residues. CDR3 amino acids: CASSLEPRGRDGYTF. The CDR3 DNA follows: TGTGCCAGCAGCTTAGAGCCCCGGGGGAGGGATGGCTACACCTTC.

The chain employs TRBV5-1 and TRBJ2-7, with 7 positions matching TRBD1. This CDR3 has 14 residues. V lost 5 bases, J lost 0 bases, and 5 bases stayed unmatched. Germline values: CDR1 SGHRS, CDR2 YFSETQ. CDR3 protein: CASRIHRGSYEQYF. The CDR3 DNA follows: TGCGCCAGCAGAATTCACAGGGGCTCCTACGAGCAGTACTTC.